The T cell receptor (beta chain) described here comes from a study of blood T cells in healthy people across ages (dated by TCRdb to between 2014 and 2017). General notes on the study: In model experiments, template switching captured roughly one uniquely barcoded TCR beta cDNA molecule for every two T cells. To track age-related changes in TCR beta repertoire diversity, the study relied on deep sequencing normalized with unique cDNA molecular identifiers. Four age groups were formed from the donors: young (average approximately 17 years), middle-aged (roughly 38), aged (over 55) and long-lived (roughly 81). To avoid experimental bias, donors of different ages were spread randomly across the sequencing lanes. Two additional independent replicas of 1 million unique cDNA reads from the same blood draw were analyzed for two donors (one aged 18 to 30 and one aged 80 or older). Points the paper makes about the study in general: Compared with the aged group, the long-lived group had more naive CD4+ T cells, fewer expanded clones and increased TCR diversity, suggesting age selection. Total diversity estimates from one million sequenced T cells were considered lower bounds and underestimates. Observed TCR beta diversity per million T cells fell roughly linearly with age, and a significant reduction was already apparent by age approximately 41. The percentage of naive T cells measured by flow cytometry correlated strongly with observed TCR beta diversity. Since profiling was done on bulk unsorted PBMCs, naive and antigen-experienced compartments could not be conclusively compared. Because the CMV infection status of the donors was unknown, age-related changes in expanded clonotypes may potentially have been confounded.

Comment on this clonotype: There is no known antigen for this receptor. It has no much larger one-base neighbor in the sample; base qualities were not kept.

Library preparation used 5' RACE. The sequencing machine was an Illumina HiSeq 2500. A second PCR of about 6 to 11 cycles was run with a J-beta primer mix and a sample-barcoded 5' primer. A template-switch 5' adaptor carrying 12 random nucleotides introduced a unique molecular identifier onto each TCR beta cDNA molecule. At least 2.5 million CDR3-containing paired-end reads were obtained from each sample. First-strand cDNA synthesis was performed from all RNA using the Mint cDNA synthesis kit, with priming by a TRBC-specific oligonucleotide. All cDNA was treated with uracil-DNA glycosylase and then went through a first 18-cycle PCR with the universal primers M1SS and BC2_uni_R. The paper's data handling went like this. For normalization, 1 million high-quality reads, each with a distinct molecular identifier, were randomly selected from each sample. Reads with shared molecular identifiers were discarded instead of being binned into consensus sequences. MiTCR, with a Q25 quality threshold and the strictest error-elimination algorithm, was used for CDR3 identification, clonotype clustering and error correction. A nonparametric unseen species model with Euler transformation was used to estimate a lower bound on total TCR beta diversity. TCRdb reran the public reads through fastp at Q25 and MiXCR, keeping productive beta chains. CDR3 protein duplicates are merged, each entry listing the most common genes and DNA. The V and J calls come from TCRdb's annotation, not from the publication. This sample is represented by about 1,400,000 distinct CDR3 sequences; roughly 64% of them were singletons. The ten largest clonotypes hold 5.5% to 8% of the sample.

Donors were 35 to 40 systemically healthy Caucasian individuals from Russia aged roughly 6 to 100 years. Ten milliliters of peripheral blood were drawn from each donor into EDTA-treated Vacutainer tubes. Ficoll-Paque density-gradient centrifugation was used to isolate PBMCs, with at least 7 million per sample. Trizol reagent was used to extract total RNA from PBMCs, with at least 5 micrograms per sample. The percentages of naive CD45RAhigh/CD27high T cells were determined by flow cytometry on a PBMC aliquot from every donor. V and J are trimmed by 4 bases and 3 bases, and the gene matches miss 9 bases of the junction. The germline V gene yields SQVTM for CDR1 and ANQGSEA for CDR2. The CDR3 spans 15 residues, from the cysteine through the phenylalanine. CDR3 DNA only is kept here, 45 bases in frame from base 1.

This TCR was recovered from a man aged 18 to 35 in good health. Sequencing was performed on blood. Recombination linked TRBV29-1 to TRBJ2-1; the junction holds 7 bases that match TRBD2. DNA sequence: TGCAGCGTTGGAGCATCGGCTAGCGGCTACAATGAGCAGTTCTTC. Its translation is CSVGASASGYNEQFF.